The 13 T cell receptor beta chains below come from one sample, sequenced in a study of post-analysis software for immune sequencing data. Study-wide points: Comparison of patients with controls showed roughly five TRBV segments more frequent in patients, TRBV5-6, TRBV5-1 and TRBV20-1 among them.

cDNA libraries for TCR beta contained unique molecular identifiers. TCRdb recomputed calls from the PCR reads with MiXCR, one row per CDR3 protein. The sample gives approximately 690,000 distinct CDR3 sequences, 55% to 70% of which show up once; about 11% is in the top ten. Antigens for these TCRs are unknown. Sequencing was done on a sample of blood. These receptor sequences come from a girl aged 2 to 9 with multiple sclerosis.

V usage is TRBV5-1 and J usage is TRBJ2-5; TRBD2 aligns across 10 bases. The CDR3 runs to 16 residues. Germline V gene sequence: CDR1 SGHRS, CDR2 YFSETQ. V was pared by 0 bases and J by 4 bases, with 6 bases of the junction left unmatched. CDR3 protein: CASSLGPAGGIETQYF. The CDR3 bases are TGCGCCAGCAGCTTGGGGCCAGCGGGAGGGATAGAGACCCAGTACTTC. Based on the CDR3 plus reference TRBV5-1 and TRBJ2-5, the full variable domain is KAGVTQTPRYLIKTRGQQVTLSCSPISGHRSVSWYQQTPGQGLQFLFEYFSETQRNKGNFPGRFSGRQFSNSRSEMNVSTLELGDSALYLCASSLGPAGGIETQYFGPGTRLLVL.

The DNA of the CDR3 is TGCGCCAGCAGCCAAGATCAGGGAGGGCACTATGGCTACACCTTC. This codes for CASSQDQGGHYGYTF. The chain employs TRBV4-3 and TRBJ1-2; the D gene is possibly TRBD1 (5 bases). V was pared by 0 bases and J by 3 bases, with 11 bases between. CDR1 LGHNA and CDR2 YSLEER come from the germline V gene. The CDR3 covers 15 residues.

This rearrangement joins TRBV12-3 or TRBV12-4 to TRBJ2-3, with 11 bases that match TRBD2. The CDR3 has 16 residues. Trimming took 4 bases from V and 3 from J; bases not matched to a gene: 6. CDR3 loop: CASSSLTSGATDTQYF. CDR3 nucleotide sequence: TGTGCCAGCAGTTCCTTGACTAGCGGGGCAACAGATACGCAGTATTTT.

The CDR3 loop reads CASSPPRGRAYEQYF. CDR3 DNA sequence: TGTGCCAGCAGTCCCCCCCGAGGGAGGGCCTACGAGCAGTACTTC. This chain connects TRBV12-3 or TRBV12-4 to TRBJ2-7; 7 nucleotides agree with TRBD2. Trimming at V came to 5 bases and at J to 2 bases, leaving 9 bases not matched to a gene. The CDR3 length is 15 residues.

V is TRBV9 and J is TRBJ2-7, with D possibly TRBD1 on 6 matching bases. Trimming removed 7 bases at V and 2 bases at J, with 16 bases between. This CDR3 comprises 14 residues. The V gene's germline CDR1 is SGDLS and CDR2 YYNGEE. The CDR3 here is CASAPGHPPYEQYF. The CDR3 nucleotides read TGTGCCAGCGCACCGGGACATCCTCCCTACGAGCAGTACTTC.

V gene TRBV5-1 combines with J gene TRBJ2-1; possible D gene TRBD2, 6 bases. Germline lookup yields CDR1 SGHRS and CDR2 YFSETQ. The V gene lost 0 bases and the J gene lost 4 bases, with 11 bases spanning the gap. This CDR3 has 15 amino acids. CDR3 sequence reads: CASSLEAGFYNEQFF. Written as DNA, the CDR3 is TGCGCCAGCAGCTTGGAAGCGGGCTTTTACAATGAGCAGTTCTTC.

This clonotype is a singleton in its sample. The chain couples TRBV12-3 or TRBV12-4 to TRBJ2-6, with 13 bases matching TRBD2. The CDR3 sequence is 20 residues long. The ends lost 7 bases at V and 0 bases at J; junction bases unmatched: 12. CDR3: CASTQPMGLAGRSGANVLTF. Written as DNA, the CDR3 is TGTGCCAGCACACAACCGATGGGACTAGCGGGACGCTCTGGGGCCAACGTCCTGACTTTC.

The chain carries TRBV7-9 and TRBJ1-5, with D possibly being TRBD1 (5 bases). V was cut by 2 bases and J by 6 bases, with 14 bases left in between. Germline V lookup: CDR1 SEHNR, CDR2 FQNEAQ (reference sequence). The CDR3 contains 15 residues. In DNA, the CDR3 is TGTGCCAGCAGCTTATCCCAGGGACGTGCTCAGCCCCAGCATTTT. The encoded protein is CASSLSQGRAQPQHF.

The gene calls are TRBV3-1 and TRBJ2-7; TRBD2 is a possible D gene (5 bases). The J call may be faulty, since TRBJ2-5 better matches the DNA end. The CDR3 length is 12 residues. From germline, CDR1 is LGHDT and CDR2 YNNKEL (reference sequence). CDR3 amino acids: CASSQQEGTQYF. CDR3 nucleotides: TGTGCCAGCAGCCAGCAAGAGGGGACCCAGTACTTC.

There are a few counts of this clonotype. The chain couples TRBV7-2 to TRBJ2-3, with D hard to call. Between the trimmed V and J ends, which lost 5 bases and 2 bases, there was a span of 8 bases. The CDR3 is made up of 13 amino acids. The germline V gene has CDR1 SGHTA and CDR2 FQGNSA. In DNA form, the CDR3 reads TGTGCCAGCAGCCCGGTTTACACAGATACGCAGTATTTT. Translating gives CASSPVYTDTQYF. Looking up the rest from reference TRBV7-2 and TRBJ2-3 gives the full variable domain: GAGVSQSPSNKVTEKGKDVELRCDPISGHTALYWYRQSLGQGLEFLIYFQGNSAPDKSGLPSDRFSAERTGGSVSTLTIQRTQQEDSAVYLCASSPVYTDTQYFGPGTRLTVL.

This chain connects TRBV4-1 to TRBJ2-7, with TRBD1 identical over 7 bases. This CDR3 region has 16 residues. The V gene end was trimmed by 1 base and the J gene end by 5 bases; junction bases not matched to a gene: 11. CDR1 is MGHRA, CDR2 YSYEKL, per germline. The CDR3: CASSQGPQGTRNEQYF. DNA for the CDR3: TGCGCCAGCAGCCAAGGACCACAGGGGACCAGGAACGAGCAGTACTTC.

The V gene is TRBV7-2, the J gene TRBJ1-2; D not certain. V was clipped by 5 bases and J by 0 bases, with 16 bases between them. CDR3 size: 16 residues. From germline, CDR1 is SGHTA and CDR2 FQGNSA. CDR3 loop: CASSLTGSTTNYGYTF. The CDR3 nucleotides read TGTGCCAGCAGCCTCACGGGTTCCACAACTAACTATGGCTACACCTTC.

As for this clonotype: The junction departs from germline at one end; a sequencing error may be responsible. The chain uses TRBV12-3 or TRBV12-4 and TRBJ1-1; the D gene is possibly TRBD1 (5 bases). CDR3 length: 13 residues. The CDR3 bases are TGTGCCGGCAGCCCGGGGCGGCGCACTGAAGCTTTCTTT. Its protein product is CAGSPGRRTEAFF.